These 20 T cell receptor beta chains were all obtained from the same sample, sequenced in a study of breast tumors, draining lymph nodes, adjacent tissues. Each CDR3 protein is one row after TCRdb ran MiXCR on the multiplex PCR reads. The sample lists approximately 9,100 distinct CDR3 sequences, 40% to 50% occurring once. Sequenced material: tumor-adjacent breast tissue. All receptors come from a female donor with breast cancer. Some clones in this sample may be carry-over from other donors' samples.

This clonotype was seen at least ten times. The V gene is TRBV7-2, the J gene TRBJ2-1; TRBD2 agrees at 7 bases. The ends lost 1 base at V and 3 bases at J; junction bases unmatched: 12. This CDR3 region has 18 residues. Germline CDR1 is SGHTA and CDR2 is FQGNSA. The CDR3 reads CASSLVGGSGSYYNEQFF. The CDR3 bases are TGTGCCAGCAGCTTAGTGGGGGGGTCGGGAAGCTACTACAATGAGCAGTTCTTC.

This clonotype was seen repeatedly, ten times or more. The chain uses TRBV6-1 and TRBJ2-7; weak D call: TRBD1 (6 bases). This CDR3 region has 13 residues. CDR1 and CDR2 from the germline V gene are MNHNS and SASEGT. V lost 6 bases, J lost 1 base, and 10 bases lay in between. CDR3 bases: TGTGCCAGCAGCCGGGACACTTCCTACGAGCAGTACTTC. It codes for CASSRDTSYEQYF.

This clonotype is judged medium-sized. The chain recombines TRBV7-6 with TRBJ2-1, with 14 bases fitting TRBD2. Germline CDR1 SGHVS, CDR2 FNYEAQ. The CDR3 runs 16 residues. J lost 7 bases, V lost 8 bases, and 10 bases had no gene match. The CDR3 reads CASRLLGTSGSNEQFF. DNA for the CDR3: TGTGCCAGCCGGTTGCTAGGGACTAGCGGGAGTAATGAGCAGTTCTTC.

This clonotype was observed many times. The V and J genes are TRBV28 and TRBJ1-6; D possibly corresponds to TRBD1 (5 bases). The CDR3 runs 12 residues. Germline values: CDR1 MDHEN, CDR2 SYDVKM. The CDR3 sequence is CVSYGGNSPLHF. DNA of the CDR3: TGTGTGTCCTACGGGGGTAATTCACCCCTCCACTTT. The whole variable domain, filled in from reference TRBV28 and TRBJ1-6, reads DVKVTQSSRYLVKRTGEKVFLECVQDMDHENMFWYRQDPGLGLRLIYFSYDVKMKEKGDIPEGYSVSREKKERFSLILESASTNQTSMYLCVSYGGNSPLHFGNGTRLTVT.

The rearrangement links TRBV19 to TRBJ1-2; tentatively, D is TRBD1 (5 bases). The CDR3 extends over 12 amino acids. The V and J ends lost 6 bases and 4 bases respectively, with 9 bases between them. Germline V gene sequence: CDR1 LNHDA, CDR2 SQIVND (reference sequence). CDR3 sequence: CASRTVTYGYTF. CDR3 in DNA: TGTGCCAGTAGGACAGTTACCTATGGCTACACCTTC.

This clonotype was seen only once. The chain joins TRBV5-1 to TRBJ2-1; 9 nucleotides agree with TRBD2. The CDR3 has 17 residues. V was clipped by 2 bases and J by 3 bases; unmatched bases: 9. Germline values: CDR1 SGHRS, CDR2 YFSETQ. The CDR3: CASSFQPGTSLYNEQFF. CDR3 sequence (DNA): TGCGCCAGCAGCTTCCAACCCGGGACTAGCCTCTACAATGAGCAGTTCTTC.

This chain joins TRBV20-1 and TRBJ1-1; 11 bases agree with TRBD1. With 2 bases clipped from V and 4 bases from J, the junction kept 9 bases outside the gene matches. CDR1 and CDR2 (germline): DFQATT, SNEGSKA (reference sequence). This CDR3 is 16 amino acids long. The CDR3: CSARITGTGGSTEAFF. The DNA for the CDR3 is TGCAGTGCTAGAATCACCGGGACAGGGGGTAGCACTGAAGCTTTCTTT.

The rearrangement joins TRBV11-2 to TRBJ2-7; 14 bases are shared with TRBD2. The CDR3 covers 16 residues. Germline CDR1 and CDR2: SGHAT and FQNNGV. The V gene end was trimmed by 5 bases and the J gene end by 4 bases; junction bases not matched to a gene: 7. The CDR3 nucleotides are TGTGCCAGCAGCGACCGGACTAGCGGGAGGAAATACGAGCAGTACTTC. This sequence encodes CASSDRTSGRKYEQYF.

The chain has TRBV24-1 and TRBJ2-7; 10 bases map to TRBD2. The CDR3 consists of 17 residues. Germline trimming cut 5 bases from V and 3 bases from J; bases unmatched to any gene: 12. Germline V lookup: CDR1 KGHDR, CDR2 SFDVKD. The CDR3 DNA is TGTGCCACCAGTGGGCCCACCTCTAGCGGGAGAAGCTACGAGCAGTACTTC. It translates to CATSGPTSSGRSYEQYF.

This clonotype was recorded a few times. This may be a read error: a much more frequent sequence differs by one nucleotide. CDR3 loop: CASSLGPGSYNEQFF. DNA of the CDR3: TGTGCCAGCAGCCTGGGACCTGGCTCCTACAATGAGCAGTTCTTC. The chain couples TRBV9 to TRBJ2-1; TRBD1 or TRBD2 may be the D gene (5 bases each). Trimming took 4 bases from V and 0 from J, leaving 11 bases between them. CDR3 size: 15 residues. Germline V gene lookup returns CDR1 SGDLS and CDR2 YYNGEE.

This chain's CDR3 is CASSLAGLAGGPGEQYF. The CDR3 DNA sequence: TGCGCCAGCAGCTTGGCGGGACTAGCGGGAGGGCCGGGAGAGCAGTACTTC. The chain couples TRBV5-1 to TRBJ2-7, with TRBD2 identical over 16 bases. The CDR3 length is 17 residues. With 0 bases clipped from V and 7 bases from J, the junction kept 7 bases outside the gene matches. From germline, CDR1 is SGHRS and CDR2 YFSETQ.

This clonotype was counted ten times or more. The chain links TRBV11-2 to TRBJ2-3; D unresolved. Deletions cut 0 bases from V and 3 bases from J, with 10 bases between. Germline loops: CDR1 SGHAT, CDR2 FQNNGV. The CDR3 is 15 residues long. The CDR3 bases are TGTGCCAGCAGCTTAGAGATAGCTAGGACAGATACGCAGTATTTT. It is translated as CASSLEIARTDTQYF.

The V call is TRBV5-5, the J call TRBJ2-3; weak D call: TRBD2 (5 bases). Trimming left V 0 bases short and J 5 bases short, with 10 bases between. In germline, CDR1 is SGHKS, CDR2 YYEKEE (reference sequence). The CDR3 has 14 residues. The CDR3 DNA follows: TGTGCCAGCAGCTTGGGAGGGTTGGGAGATACGCAGTATTTT. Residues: CASSLGGLGDTQYF.

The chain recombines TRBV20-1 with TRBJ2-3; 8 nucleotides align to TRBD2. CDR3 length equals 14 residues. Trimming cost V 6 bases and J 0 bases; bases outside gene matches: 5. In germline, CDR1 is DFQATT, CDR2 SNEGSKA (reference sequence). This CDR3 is CSAQRESSTDTQYF. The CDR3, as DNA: TGCAGTGCCCAGCGGGAGTCAAGCACAGATACGCAGTATTTT.

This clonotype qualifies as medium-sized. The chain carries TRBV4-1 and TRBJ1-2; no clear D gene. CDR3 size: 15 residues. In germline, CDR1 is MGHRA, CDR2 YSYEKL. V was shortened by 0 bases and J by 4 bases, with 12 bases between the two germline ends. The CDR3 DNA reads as TGCGCCAGCAGCCAAGATCCAAACAACTTCTATGGCTACACCTTC. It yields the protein CASSQDPNNFYGYTF.

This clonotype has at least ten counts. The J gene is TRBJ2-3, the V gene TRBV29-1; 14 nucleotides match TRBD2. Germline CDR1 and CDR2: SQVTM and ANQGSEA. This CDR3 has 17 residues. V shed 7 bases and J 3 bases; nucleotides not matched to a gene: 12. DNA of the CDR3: TGCAGCGCACGAGGACTAGCGGGAGGCGGTGGGACAGATACGCAGTATTTT. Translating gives CSARGLAGGGGTDTQYF.

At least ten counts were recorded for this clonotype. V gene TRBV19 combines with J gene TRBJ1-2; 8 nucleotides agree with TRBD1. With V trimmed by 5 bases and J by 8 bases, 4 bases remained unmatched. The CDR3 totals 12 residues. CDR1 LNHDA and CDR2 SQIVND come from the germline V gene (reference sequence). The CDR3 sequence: CASSETGVGYTF. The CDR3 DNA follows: TGTGCCAGTAGTGAGACAGGGGTCGGCTACACCTTC.

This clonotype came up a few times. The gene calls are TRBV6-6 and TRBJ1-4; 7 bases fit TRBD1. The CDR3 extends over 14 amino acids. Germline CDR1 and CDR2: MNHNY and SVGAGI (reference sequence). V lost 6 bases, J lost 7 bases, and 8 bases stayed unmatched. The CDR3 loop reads CASSPDRKGEKLFF. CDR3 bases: TGTGCCAGCAGCCCGGACAGGAAGGGTGAAAAACTGTTTTTT.

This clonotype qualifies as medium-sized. CDR3 nucleotide sequence: TGTGCCACCAGTGAAGGACCAGGGGGCGCGGGAGCTAACTATGGCTACACCTTC. Translating it yields CATSEGPGGAGANYGYTF. The rearrangement joins TRBV24-1 to TRBJ1-2, with 8 bases matching TRBD1. The CDR3 loop spans 18 amino acids. CDR1 and CDR2 from the germline V gene are KGHDR and SFDVKD. Losses at the gene ends were 4 bases for V and 0 bases for J; bases not matched to a gene: 12.

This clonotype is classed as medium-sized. DNA for the CDR3: TGTGCCAGCAGCCACACTAATTCACCCCTCCACTTT. This encodes CASSHTNSPLHF. V usage is TRBV7-9 and J usage is TRBJ1-6; D is uncertain. The CDR3 length is 12 residues. V lost 5 bases and J lost 6, with 5 bases in between. Germline V lookup: CDR1 SEHNR, CDR2 FQNEAQ (reference sequence).